This passage covers 21 T cell receptor beta chains from one sample sequenced in a study of siplizumab effects on memory and regulatory T cells. Assay: immunoSEQ multiplex PCR; the TCRdb copy retains only in-frame clones and omits some. This table holds approximately 82,000 clones, around 90% found once. Material: Tregs sorted from blood. The receptors here all came from a human donor in good health.

The chain is built from TRBV2 and TRBJ1-2, with a tentative D call TRBD1 (6 bases). The CDR3 has 16 residues. The V and J ends lost 0 bases and 8 bases respectively, with 19 bases between them. Per the germline V gene, CDR1 is SNHLY and CDR2 is FYNNEI. This chain's CDR3 is CASSEALRGQVYGYTF. CDR3 sequence (DNA): TGTGCCAGCAGTGAAGCGCTTCGGGGGCAGGTCTACGGCTACACCTTC.

This clone was seen just once. This sequence joins TRBV21-1 and TRBJ2-5. TRBV21-1 represents a pseudogene. The CDR3 spans 13 residues. CDR3 amino acids: CASSKAGQETQYF. In DNA, the CDR3 is TGTGCCAGCAGCAAAGCGGGGCAAGAGACCCAGTACTTC.

The chain carries TRBV5-1 and TRBJ2-5; 12 positions match TRBD2. The CDR3 runs to 15 residues. With 3 bases clipped from V and 3 bases from J, the junction kept 3 bases outside the gene matches. The germline CDR1 and CDR2 sequences are SGHRS and YFSETQ. CDR3: CASSSRLAGEETQYF. CDR3 nucleotides: TGCGCCAGCAGCTCTCGACTAGCGGGGGAAGAGACCCAGTACTTC.

The chain has TRBV5-6 and TRBJ1-2, with 9 bases lining up with TRBD1. Germline values: CDR1 SGHDT, CDR2 YYEEEE. This CDR3 spans 16 amino acids. V gave up 3 bases and J gave up 4 bases; unmatched junction bases: 10. Here the CDR3 DNA reads TGTGCCAGCAGCTCGTTCCGTGGGACAGGGCCCTATGGCTACACCTTC. This gives the protein CASSSFRGTGPYGYTF. Using reference TRBV5-6 and TRBJ1-2 for the parts outside the CDR3, the full variable domain is DAGVTQSPTHLIKTRGQQVTLRCSPKSGHDTVSWYQQALGQGPQFIFQYYEEEERQRGNFPDRFSGHQFPNYSSELNVNALLLGDSALYLCASSSFRGTGPYGYTFGSGTRLTVV.

This chain links TRBV5-4 with TRBJ2-7; tentatively, D is TRBD2 (7 bases). V lost 1 base and J 4 bases, leaving 12 bases between the germline ends. Germline CDR1 is SGHNT and CDR2 is YYREEE (reference sequence). This CDR3 region has 14 residues. As DNA, the CDR3 is TGTGCCAGCAGCTTGCCGGGGGGCAAGTACGAGCAGTACTTC. It codes for CASSLPGGKYEQYF. Filled out from reference TRBV5-4 and TRBJ2-7, the complete variable domain reads ETGVTQSPTHLIKTRGQQVTLRCSSQSGHNTVSWYQQALGQGPQFIFQYYREEENGRGNFPPRFSGLQFPNYSSELNVNALELDDSALYLCASSLPGGKYEQYFGPGTRLTVT.

The J gene is TRBJ2-7, the V gene TRBV6-5, with a weak D call TRBD2 (7 bases). This CDR3 has 15 residues. Germline V CDR1 and CDR2: MNHEY, SVGAGI. Trimming removed 6 bases from V and 2 bases from J, with 17 bases in between. The CDR3 DNA is TGTGCCAGCAGGCCGGGTGGGGGGGCAACCTACGAGCAGTACTTC. Protein: CASRPGGGATYEQYF.

Here the CDR3 reads CASSDVGGLAGKQYF. The CDR3 nucleotides read TGTGCCAGCAGTGACGTAGGGGGACTAGCGGGGAAGCAGTATTTT. The V call is TRBV6-4, the J call TRBJ2-3; 13 bases are shared with TRBD2. J was trimmed by 11 bases and V by 2 bases; bases with no gene match: 7. CDR1 is MRHNA and CDR2 is SNTAGT in the germline V gene. The CDR3 length is 15 residues.

The V call is TRBV7-3, the J call TRBJ1-2, with a tentative D call TRBD1 (6 bases). The V end was cut by 7 bases, the J end by 10 bases, with 22 bases between. Looked up from germline, CDR1 is SGHTA and CDR2 is FQGTGA. The CDR3 is 14 amino acids. CDR3 DNA sequence: TGTGCCAGCACGGTGGACAGATGGGCGCCGGACTACACCTTC. It specifies CASTVDRWAPDYTF.

The chain has TRBV5-4 and TRBJ1-2, with 8 bases matching TRBD1. The germline V gene has CDR1 SGHNT and CDR2 YYREEE (reference sequence). The CDR3 length is 15 residues. Germline trimming cut 1 base from V and 2 bases from J; bases unmatched to any gene: 4. The CDR3 sequence is CASSLQGAENYGYTF. CDR3 nucleotides: TGTGCCAGCAGCTTGCAGGGGGCGGAGAACTATGGCTACACCTTC.

This chain uses TRBV7-9 with TRBJ2-2, with a tentative D call TRBD2 (5 bases). The CDR3 covers 16 residues. V was shortened by 2 bases and J by 6 bases, with 16 bases between the two germline ends. Looked up from germline, CDR1 is SEHNR and CDR2 is FQNEAQ (reference sequence). CDR3 nucleotide sequence: TGTGCCAGCAGCTTATATCTTCGGGATAGGGCCGGGGAGCTGTTTTTT. It encodes CASSLYLRDRAGELFF.

The rearrangement joins TRBV7-2 to TRBJ2-7; 9 bases align to TRBD1. Germline-derived CDR1 and CDR2 are SGHTA and FQGNSA. With 5 bases clipped from V and 4 bases from J, the junction kept 6 bases outside the gene matches. The CDR3 is 14 amino acids. The CDR3 is CASSPGTGTYEQYF. DNA of the CDR3: TGTGCCAGCAGCCCCGGGACAGGGACTTACGAGCAGTACTTC. Together with reference TRBV7-2 and TRBJ2-7, the CDR3 gives the full variable domain: GAGVSQSPSNKVTEKGKDVELRCDPISGHTALYWYRQSLGQGLEFLIYFQGNSAPDKSGLPSDRFSAERTGGSVSTLTIQRTQQEDSAVYLCASSPGTGTYEQYFGPGTRLTVT.

The chain couples TRBV7-3 to TRBJ1-1; a possible D gene is TRBD1 (5 bases). V lost 5 bases and J 1 base, leaving 8 bases between the germline ends. Per germline, CDR1 SGHTA and CDR2 FQGTGA. There are 13 residues in the CDR3. The DNA of the CDR3 is TGTGCCAGCAGCGCCCAGGGGAACACTGAAGCTTTCTTT. Amino acids: CASSAQGNTEAFF.

This clone was counted at least ten times. This chain connects TRBV7-2 to TRBJ2-5, with 8 bases matching TRBD1. V was pared by 6 bases and J by 7 bases, with 13 bases of the junction left unmatched. The CDR3 length is 15 residues. CDR1 SGHTA and CDR2 FQGNSA come from the germline V gene. The DNA for the CDR3 is TGTGCCAGCAGTCCATCCGGGGACAGGCGTTTGACCCAGTACTTC. This gives the protein CASSPSGDRRLTQYF. Filled out from reference TRBV7-2 and TRBJ2-5, the complete variable domain reads GAGVSQSPSNKVTEKGKDVELRCDPISGHTALYWYRQSLGQGLEFLIYFQGNSAPDKSGLPSDRFSAERTGGSVSTLTIQRTQQEDSAVYLCASSPSGDRRLTQYFGPGTRLLVL.

The chain uses TRBV11-2 and TRBJ1-4; D remains unclear. Germline CDR1 reads SGHAT; CDR2 reads FQNNGV. The CDR3 totals 15 residues. Trimming removed 5 bases from V and 6 bases from J, with 16 bases in between. The CDR3, as DNA: TGTGCCAGCAGCCCAGGAAGGACTGTGGATGAAAAACTGTTTTTT. Residues: CASSPGRTVDEKLFF.

This chain connects TRBV7-2 to TRBJ2-3, with D possibly being TRBD2 (5 bases). V gave up 5 bases and J gave up 2 bases, with 20 bases separating them. Germline CDR1 reads SGHTA; CDR2 reads FQGNSA. The CDR3 covers 17 residues. The CDR3 spells CASSLGSSWTHTDTQYF. The CDR3 DNA follows: TGTGCCAGCAGCCTGGGGAGCAGTTGGACTCACACAGATACGCAGTATTTT. The variable domain in full, with the rest retrieved from reference TRBV7-2 and TRBJ2-3, is GAGVSQSPSNKVTEKGKDVELRCDPISGHTALYWYRQSLGQGLEFLIYFQGNSAPDKSGLPSDRFSAERTGGSVSTLTIQRTQQEDSAVYLCASSLGSSWTHTDTQYFGPGTRLTVL.

The chain employs TRBV7-9 and TRBJ2-1; D is unclear. The CDR3 runs 13 residues. Germline V gene lookup returns CDR1 SEHNR and CDR2 FQNEAQ (reference sequence). The germline V and J ends were trimmed by 2 bases and 9 bases, with 11 bases remaining between them. The CDR3 nucleotides read TGTGCCAGCAGCTTACTAACTTTCTCTGAGCAGTTCTTC. Translating gives CASSLLTFSEQFF.

The chain recombines TRBV14 with TRBJ1-4; D may be TRBD1 (6 bases). Looked up from germline, CDR1 is SGHDN and CDR2 is FVKESK. Deletions cut 4 bases from V and 6 bases from J, with 18 bases between. The length of the CDR3 is 16 residues. Written as DNA, the CDR3 is TGTGCCAGCAGCCCAAATCCGGGCAGGGGTCATGAAAAACTGTTTTTT. It specifies CASSPNPGRGHEKLFF.

The chain joins TRBV2 to TRBJ2-2, with D possibly TRBD1 on 6 matching bases. The CDR3 is made up of 15 amino acids. V lost 6 bases and J lost 0, with 11 bases in between. Looked up from germline, CDR1 is SNHLY and CDR2 is FYNNEI. The CDR3 DNA sequence: TGTGCCAGCAGAATAGGGGGTTCGAACACCGGGGAGCTGTTTTTT. Its protein is CASRIGGSNTGELFF.

The rearrangement links TRBV7-2 to TRBJ2-3; 9 bases map to TRBD2. The CDR3 is 19 amino acids. Germline-derived CDR1 and CDR2 are SGHTA and FQGNSA. The V segment lost 5 bases and the J segment 4 bases; nucleotides outside the gene matches: 19. CDR3 DNA sequence: TGTGCCAGCAGCGTCCGTTATGGGGGTGCGGGGGGGCCTGCAGATACGCAGTATTTT. This translates into CASSVRYGGAGGPADTQYF.

The genes are TRBV19 and TRBJ1-1, with 7 bases that match TRBD1. The ends lost 5 bases at V and 1 base at J; junction bases unmatched: 4. Germline assignment: CDR1 LNHDA and CDR2 SQIVND (reference sequence). This CDR3 has 14 residues. The CDR3 protein is CASSWDSPNTEAFF. CDR3 bases: TGTGCCAGTAGTTGGGACAGCCCGAACACTGAAGCTTTCTTT.

This rearrangement joins TRBV7-2 to TRBJ2-2, with TRBD2 matching over 10 bases. V shed 5 bases and J 3 bases; nucleotides not matched to a gene: 12. This CDR3 spans 18 amino acids. CDR1 is SGHTA, CDR2 FQGNSA, per germline. CDR3 bases: TGTGCCAGCAGCGTAGTTAGCGGGGGGAAATCCTACACCGGGGAGCTGTTTTTT. Its protein product is CASSVVSGGKSYTGELFF.